The subject of this entry is one T cell receptor beta chain. Its specificity is unknown. V was pared by 5 bases and J by 5 bases, with 22 bases between. The CDR3 has 16 residues. CDR1 and CDR2 from the germline V gene are LGHNA and YNFKEQ. The data were obtained in a study of shared clonotypes between healthy human individuals. Overall study: Serving as donors were a couple of women and a few men, whose ages spanned 18 to 49. The study, taken as a whole, reports: Lower generation probabilities were found for non-shared clonotypes than for those shared by all four donors. Rarefaction curves obtained for sorted subsets showed sequencing incomplete despite large depth. Naive CD4 clonotype sharing across a few donors was about 5%.

Produced via immunoSEQ multiplex PCR; TCRdb's table is partial and in-frame only. The sample includes 2 million to 2.5 million clones, 93% of them seen just once. This TCR was sampled from a young man in good health. Some clones in this sample may be carry-over from other donors' samples. The sample taken for sequencing was naive CD4+ T cells from PBMCs. Subset given: CD45RA+ positively selected. This chain connects TRBV4-2 to TRBJ2-7, with D possibly being TRBD1 or TRBD2 (5 bases each). The CDR3 nucleotides read TGTGCCAGCAGCAGACTCTTCTCGGAGGCAGGGCACGAGCAGTACTTC. Encoded protein: CASSRLFSEAGHEQYF.